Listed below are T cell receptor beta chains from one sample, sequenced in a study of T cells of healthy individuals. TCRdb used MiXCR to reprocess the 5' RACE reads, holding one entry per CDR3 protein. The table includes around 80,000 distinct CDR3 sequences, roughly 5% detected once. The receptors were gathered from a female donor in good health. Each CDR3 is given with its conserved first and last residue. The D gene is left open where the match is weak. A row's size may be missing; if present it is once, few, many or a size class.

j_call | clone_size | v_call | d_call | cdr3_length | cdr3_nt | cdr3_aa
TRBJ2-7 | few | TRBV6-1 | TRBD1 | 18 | TGTGCCAGCAGTCCCCAGGGTGTTGGCCCAGGGGGCTCCTACGAGCAGTACTTC | CASSPQGVGPGGSYEQYF
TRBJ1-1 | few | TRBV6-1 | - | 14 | TGTGCCAGCAAGATTGGGGCTGTGAACACTGAAGCTTTCTTT | CASKIGAVNTEAFF
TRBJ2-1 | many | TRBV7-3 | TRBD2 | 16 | TGTGCCAGCAGCCCCCCCTTAGCGGGAGGGTACAATGAGCAGTTCTTC | CASSPPLAGGYNEQFF
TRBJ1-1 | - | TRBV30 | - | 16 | TGTGCCTGGAGTTCGGTGGGAAGACGGCGCACCACTGAAGCTTTCTTT | CAWSSVGRRRTTEAFF
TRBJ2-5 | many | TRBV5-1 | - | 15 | TGCGCCAGCAGCTTGGTTCCGGGGGCTGGTGAGACCCAGTACTTC | CASSLVPGAGETQYF
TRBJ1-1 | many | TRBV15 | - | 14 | TGTGCCACCAGCATCCAAGGGGAGAACACTGAAGCTTTCTTT | CATSIQGENTEAFF
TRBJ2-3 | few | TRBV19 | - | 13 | TGTGCCAGTAGTCCCCTGGTGGCAGATACGCAGTATTTT | CASSPLVADTQYF
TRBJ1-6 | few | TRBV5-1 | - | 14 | TGCGCCAGCAGCTTTGGCAGCTCTAATTCACCCCTCCACTTT | CASSFGSSNSPLHF
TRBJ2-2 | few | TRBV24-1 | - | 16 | TGTGCCACCAGTGATCCCGGTCAACCTATGACCGGGGAGCTGTTTTTT | CATSDPGQPMTGELFF
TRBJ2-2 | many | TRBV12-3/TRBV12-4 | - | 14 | TGTGCCAGCAGTTTAGCTTGGGACACCGGGGAGCTGTTTTTT | CASSLAWDTGELFF
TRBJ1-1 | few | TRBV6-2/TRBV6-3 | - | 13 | TGTGCCAGCGTACACCAGGGAAACACTGAAGCTTTCTTT | CASVHQGNTEAFF
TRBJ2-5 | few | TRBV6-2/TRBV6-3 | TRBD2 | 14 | TGTGCCAGCAGTACTAGCGGGAGTTCCGAGACCCAGTACTTC | CASSTSGSSETQYF
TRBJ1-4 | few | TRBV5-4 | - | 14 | TGTGCCAGCAGCTTGGGGGGCCGGGGGGAAAAACTGTTTTTT | CASSLGGRGEKLFF
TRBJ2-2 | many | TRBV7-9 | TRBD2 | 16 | TGTGCCAGCAGCCCGCAGGGACTAGCGTGGGCCGGGGAGCTGTTTTTT | CASSPQGLAWAGELFF
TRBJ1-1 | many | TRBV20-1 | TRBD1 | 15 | TGCAGTGCTAGAGACTACAGGGGGCTGAACACTGAAGCTTTCTTT | CSARDYRGLNTEAFF
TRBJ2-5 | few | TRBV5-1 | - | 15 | TGCGCCAGCGGTCCCTCTAGCGCAATCCAAGAGACCCAGTACTTC | CASGPSSAIQETQYF
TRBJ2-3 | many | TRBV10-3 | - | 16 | TGTGCCATCAGTGACGGGAAGAGTCGTAGCACAGATACGCAGTATTTT | CAISDGKSRSTDTQYF
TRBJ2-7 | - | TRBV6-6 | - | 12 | TGTGCCAGCAGACCGACCAGCTACGAGCAGTACTTC | CASRPTSYEQYF
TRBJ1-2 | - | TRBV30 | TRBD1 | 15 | TGTGCCTGGAGTCTGTCAGGACAGGGATATTATGGCTACACCTTC | CAWSLSGQGYYGYTF
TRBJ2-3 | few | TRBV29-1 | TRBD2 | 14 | TGCAGCCTTCTTGGCGGGAGTGGCACAGATACGCAGTATTTT | CSLLGGSGTDTQYF
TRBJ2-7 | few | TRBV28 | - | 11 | TGTGCCAGCAGTTCGGAGTACGAGCAGTACTTC | CASSSEYEQYF
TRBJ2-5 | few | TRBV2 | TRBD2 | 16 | TGTGCCAGCAGTGTTGATAGCGGGAGGGCCGGGGAGACCCAGTACTTC | CASSVDSGRAGETQYF
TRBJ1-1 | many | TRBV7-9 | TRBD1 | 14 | TGTGCCAGCAGCCCTGGGACAGGGGAGACTGAAGCTTTCTTT | CASSPGTGETEAFF
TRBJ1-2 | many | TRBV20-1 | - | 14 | TGCAGTGCTAGAGTATGGGAAGTTAACTATGGCTACACCTTC | CSARVWEVNYGYTF
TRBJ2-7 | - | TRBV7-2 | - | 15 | TGTGCCAGCAGTCGTAGCCCCGAAGGATCCTACGAGCAGTACTTC | CASSRSPEGSYEQYF
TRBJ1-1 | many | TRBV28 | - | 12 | TGTGCCAGCTCCGGCATGAACACTGAAGCTTTCTTT | CASSGMNTEAFF
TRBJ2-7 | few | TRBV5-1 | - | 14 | TGCGCCAGCAGCTTGCCCGGGCCTACCTACGAGCAGTACTTC | CASSLPGPTYEQYF
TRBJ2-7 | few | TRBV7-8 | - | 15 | TGTGCCAGCATCTCCCAGGGTCGCGGCTTGGGCGAGCAGTACTTC | CASISQGRGLGEQYF
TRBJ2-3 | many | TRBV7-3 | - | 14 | TGTGCCAGCAGCTGGGGACTGGCCACAGATACGCAGTATTTT | CASSWGLATDTQYF
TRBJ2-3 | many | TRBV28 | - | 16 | TGTGCCAGCAGATCGACAGAATCGACCTACACAGATACGCAGTATTTT | CASRSTESTYTDTQYF
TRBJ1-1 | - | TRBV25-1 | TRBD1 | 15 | TGTGCCAGCAGTGCCGACAGGGGCCTAGGTACTGAAGCTTTCTTT | CASSADRGLGTEAFF
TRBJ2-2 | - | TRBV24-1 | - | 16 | TGTGCCACCAGTGACCCGACAAGGGGGGACACCGGGGAGCTGTTTTTT | CATSDPTRGDTGELFF
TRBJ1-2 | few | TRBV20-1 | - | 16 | TGCAGTGCCTTTTCGACCGGGGATGCGGCAAACTATGGCTACACCTTC | CSAFSTGDAANYGYTF
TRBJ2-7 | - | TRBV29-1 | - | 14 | TGCAGCGTTGAAGACACAGCATTCTCCTACGAGCAGTACTTC | CSVEDTAFSYEQYF
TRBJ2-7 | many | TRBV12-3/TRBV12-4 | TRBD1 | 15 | TGTGCCAGCAGTTTAGGCGCGGACAGGACCTACGAGCAGTACTTC | CASSLGADRTYEQYF
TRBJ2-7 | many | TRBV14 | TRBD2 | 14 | TGTGCCAGCAGCCAGATAGCGGGAGCTGGCGAGCAGTACTTC | CASSQIAGAGEQYF
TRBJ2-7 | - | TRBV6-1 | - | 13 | TGTGCCAGCAGTGAAGTCCTAGCTGGCGAGCAGTACTTC | CASSEVLAGEQYF
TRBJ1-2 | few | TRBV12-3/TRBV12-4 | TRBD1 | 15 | TGTGCCAGCAGTTTAGGGACAGGGGGCTCCTATGGCTACACCTTC | CASSLGTGGSYGYTF
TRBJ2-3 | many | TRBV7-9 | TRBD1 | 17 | TGTGCCAGCAGCTGGGGAAAACGGGACAGGGGCACAGATACGCAGTATTTT | CASSWGKRDRGTDTQYF
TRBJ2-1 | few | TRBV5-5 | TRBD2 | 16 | TGTGCCAGCAGCACTCTAGCGGGAGGCTCCTACAATGAGCAGTTCTTC | CASSTLAGGSYNEQFF
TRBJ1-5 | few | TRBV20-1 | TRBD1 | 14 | TGCAGTGCTAGAGACGACAGGGGCAATCAGCCCCAGCATTTT | CSARDDRGNQPQHF
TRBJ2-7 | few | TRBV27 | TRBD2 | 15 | TGTGCCAGCAGTTTATCGGCTAGCGGGACCTACGAGCAGTACTTC | CASSLSASGTYEQYF
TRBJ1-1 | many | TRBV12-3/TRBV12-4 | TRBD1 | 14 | TGTGCCAGCAGGGGTGGACAGGGTGTCACTGAAGCTTTCTTT | CASRGGQGVTEAFF
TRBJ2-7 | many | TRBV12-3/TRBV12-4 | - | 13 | TGTGCCAGCAGAGGAGGTTGGGACTACGAGCAGTACTTC | CASRGGWDYEQYF
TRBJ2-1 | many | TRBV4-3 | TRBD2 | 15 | TGCGCCAGCAGCCGTGTCCTAGCGGGAGGGTCTGAGCAGTTCTTC | CASSRVLAGGSEQFF
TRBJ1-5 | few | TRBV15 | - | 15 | TGTGCCACCAGCAGAGATCTCAGGGTCAATCAGCCCCAGCATTTT | CATSRDLRVNQPQHF
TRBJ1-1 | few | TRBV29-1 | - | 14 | TGCAGCGTTGCCCTACAGACCTCGAACACTGAAGCTTTCTTT | CSVALQTSNTEAFF
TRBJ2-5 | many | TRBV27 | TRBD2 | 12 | TGTGCCAGTAGCGGGAGCCGCGAGACCCAGTACTTC | CASSGSRETQYF
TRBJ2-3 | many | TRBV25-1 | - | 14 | TGTGCCAGCAGTTTAACAGCTAGCACAGATACGCAGTATTTT | CASSLTASTDTQYF
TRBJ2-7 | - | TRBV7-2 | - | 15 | TGTGCCAGCAGCTTAGCGCGGGGCCTCCGAGTAGAGCAGTACTTC | CASSLARGLRVEQYF
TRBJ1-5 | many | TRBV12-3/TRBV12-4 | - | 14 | TGTGCCAGCAGAATGACAGGCGGCAATCAGCCCCAGCATTTT | CASRMTGGNQPQHF
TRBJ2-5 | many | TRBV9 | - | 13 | TGTGCCAGCAGCCGCCGTGAGCAAGAGACCCAGTACTTC | CASSRREQETQYF
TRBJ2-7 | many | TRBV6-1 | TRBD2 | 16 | TGTGCCAGCACCCGAACTGAGCGGGAGGTTCCCTACGAGCAGTACTTC | CASTRTEREVPYEQYF
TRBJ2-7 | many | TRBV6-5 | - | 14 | TGTGCCAGCGTAAGTAACATCCGAGGATACGAGCAGTACTTC | CASVSNIRGYEQYF
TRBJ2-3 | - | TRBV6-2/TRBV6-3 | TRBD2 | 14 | TGTGCCAGCAGTTACGGACTAGCCACAGATACGCAGTATTTT | CASSYGLATDTQYF
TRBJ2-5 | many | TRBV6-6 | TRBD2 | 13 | TGTGCCAGCAGTTCGGTGCGGGAGGGGACCCAGTACTTC | CASSSVREGTQYF
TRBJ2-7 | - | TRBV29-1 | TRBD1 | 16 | TGCAGCGTTGAAGAGGGTGGGACAGGAGAGACCTACGAGCAGTACTTC | CSVEEGGTGETYEQYF
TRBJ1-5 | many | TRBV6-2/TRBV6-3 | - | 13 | TGTGCCAGCAACCGAGGTAGCAATCAGCCCCAGCATTTT | CASNRGSNQPQHF
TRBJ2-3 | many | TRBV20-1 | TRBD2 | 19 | TGCAGTGCTAGAGACAGTACGCTAGCGGGAGGGCCATCCACAGATACGCAGTATTTT | CSARDSTLAGGPSTDTQYF
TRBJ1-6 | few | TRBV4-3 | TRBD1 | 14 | TGCGCCAGCAGCCCAGGGACAGCTAATTCACCCCTCCACTTT | CASSPGTANSPLHF